The subject of this entry is one TCR beta chain. This record comes from a study of blood T cell repertoires in COVID-19. Study-level information: Sites across the United States, Italy and Spain contributed samples from acute and convalescent COVID-19. PBMCs, B-cell-depleted T cells, or T cells were the source of the cDNA or gDNA that made up the material.

Original methodology: Estimation of nucleated cell counts relied on the amplification of reference gene primers. The method was immunoSEQ multiplex PCR; TCRdb's version includes in-frame clones alone and lacks a portion of them. The V and J calls and clone size are taken from that table; D and trimming were inferred from the DNA. In the table there are approximately 190,000 clones, 65% to 85% of which are singletons. There are 13 residues in the CDR3. V was pared by 1 base and J by 9 bases, with 13 bases between. The chain is built from TRBV12-3 or TRBV12-4 and TRBJ2-7, with D unclear. The sequence was collected from a woman between 25 and 40 years old with acute or convalescent COVID-19. The sequencing sample was made of peripheral blood. CDR3 region: CASSLGLESGQYF. The CDR3 coding sequence is TGTGCCAGCAGTTTAGGACTGGAATCGGGGCAGTACTTC.